The 25 T cell receptor beta chains below were found in one sample sequenced in a study of T cells in Graves' hyperthyroidism and ophthalmopathy. Using RNA transcripts as the source, TCR beta CDR3 regions were amplified. The HTBI set primed first-round TCR CDR3 RT-PCR. TCRdb reanalysed the multiplex PCR reads using MiXCR and keeps one entry per CDR3 protein. Of 330,000 or so distinct CDR3 sequences in the sample, around 18% were seen once. The sequenced material came from blood. These receptors all come from a middle-aged woman with Graves' ophthalmopathy.

The sample holds many counts of this clonotype. This rearrangement joins TRBV28 to TRBJ2-5; 9 nucleotides match TRBD1. The germline gives CDR1 MDHEN, CDR2 SYDVKM. J lost 3 bases, V lost 3 bases, and 2 bases had no gene match. The CDR3 loop spans 14 amino acids. The CDR3 DNA sequence: TGTGCCAGCAGTTTCCGGGACAGGGAAGAGACCCAGTACTTC. Translation: CASSFRDREETQYF. The full variable domain, completed using reference TRBV28 and TRBJ2-5, is DVKVTQSSRYLVKRTGEKVFLECVQDMDHENMFWYRQDPGLGLRLIYFSYDVKMKEKGDIPEGYSVSREKKERFSLILESASTNQTSMYLCASSFRDREETQYFGPGTRLLVL.

The sample holds many counts of this clonotype. The chain combines TRBV5-4 with TRBJ1-2; the D is unclear. The CDR3 runs to 15 residues. Germline assignment: CDR1 SGHNT and CDR2 YYREEE (reference sequence). V lost 0 bases and J 2 bases, leaving 11 bases between the germline ends. DNA of the CDR3: TGTGCCAGCAGCTTGGATTCCGGACCAAACTATGGCTACACCTTC. Translated: CASSLDSGPNYGYTF. The full variable domain, in which reference TRBV5-4 and TRBJ1-2 provide the parts outside the CDR3, is ETGVTQSPTHLIKTRGQQVTLRCSSQSGHNTVSWYQQALGQGPQFIFQYYREEENGRGNFPPRFSGLQFPNYSSELNVNALELDDSALYLCASSLDSGPNYGYTFGSGTRLTVV.

This clonotype was recorded many times. The rearrangement uses TRBV5-1 and TRBJ2-7; D is possibly TRBD2 (6 bases). CDR1 SGHRS and CDR2 YFSETQ come from the germline V gene. The CDR3 runs to 15 residues. V lost 2 bases and J 5 bases, leaving 17 bases between the germline ends. The CDR3 spells CASSLTGTPGNEQYF. The CDR3 region has the DNA TGCGCCAGCAGCTTAACCGGGACTCCGGGAAACGAGCAGTACTTC.

This clonotype was counted at least ten times. CDR3 coding DNA: TGTGCCAGCGAAGACGGGGAGCTGTTTTTT. This translates into CASEDGELFF. The rearrangement uses TRBV6-5 and TRBJ2-2; unclear D gene. V was trimmed by 8 bases and J by 7 bases, leaving 5 bases between them. This CDR3 is built from 10 residues. Looked up from germline, CDR1 is MNHEY and CDR2 is SVGAGI.

This clonotype turned up a few times. The rearrangement links TRBV15 to TRBJ2-7; 10 positions match TRBD2. With 1 base clipped from V and 6 bases from J, the junction kept 6 bases outside the gene matches. Germline CDR1 LNHNV, CDR2 YYDKDF (reference sequence). This CDR3 comprises 15 residues. The CDR3: CATSRALLAGAEQYF. CDR3 nucleotide sequence: TGTGCCACCAGCAGAGCCTTGCTAGCGGGAGCCGAGCAGTACTTC. Full variable domain (remainder filled in from reference TRBV15 and TRBJ2-7): DAMVIQNPRYQVTQFGKPVTLSCSQTLNHNVMYWYQQKSSQAPKLLFHYYDKDFNNEADTPDNFQSRRPNTSFCFLDIRSPGLGDTAMYLCATSRALLAGAEQYFGPGTRLTVT.

This clonotype was recorded many times. The rearrangement links TRBV20-1 to TRBJ2-7; 14 bases are a match to TRBD2. In germline, CDR1 is DFQATT, CDR2 SNEGSKA (reference sequence). There are 17 residues in the CDR3. V gave up 2 bases and J gave up 4 bases; unmatched junction bases: 10. CDR3 in DNA: TGCAGTGCTAGATCCGGACTAGCGGGAGGTTTAGGGTACGAGCAGTACTTC. Amino acids: CSARSGLAGGLGYEQYF.

The table lists this clonotype with a few counts. The chain recombines TRBV28 with TRBJ1-2; TRBD1 matches 10 bases. Looked up from germline, CDR1 is MDHEN and CDR2 is SYDVKM. V lost 5 bases, J lost 4 bases, and 7 bases stayed unmatched. The CDR3 sequence is 15 residues long. The CDR3 reads CASSTGTGVGYGYTF. As DNA, the CDR3 is TGTGCCAGCAGTACCGGGACAGGGGTGGGCTATGGCTACACCTTC.

The chain links TRBV6-1 to TRBJ2-4; D unresolved. The germline V and J ends were trimmed by 6 bases and 4 bases, with 4 bases remaining between them. CDR1 and CDR2 (germline): MNHNS, SASEGT. This CDR3 is 11 amino acids long. CDR3: CASSQKNIQYF. The DNA for the CDR3 is TGTGCCAGCAGCCAGAAAAACATTCAGTACTTC.

This clonotype was counted between two and nine times. The V call is TRBV7-3, the J call TRBJ1-1; D may be TRBD1 (6 bases). Germline CDR1 reads SGHTA; CDR2 reads FQGTGA. The CDR3 extends over 13 amino acids. With 4 bases removed from V and 11 bases from J, the gap between germline ends came to 17 bases. The CDR3 here is CASSSDVGGMAFF. DNA for the CDR3: TGTGCCAGCAGCTCCGACGTAGGGGGAATGGCTTTCTTT.

This clonotype has ten or more counts. The chain combines TRBV12-3 or TRBV12-4 with TRBJ2-2, with 9 bases aligning to TRBD1. V trimming: 3 bases; J trimming: 8 bases; junction bases outside the gene matches: 7. The CDR3 is 15 amino acids. In DNA, the CDR3 is TGTGCCAGCAGTTTGGGACAGGGAAAGAGGGGGGAGCTGTTTTTT. This sequence encodes CASSLGQGKRGELFF.

This clonotype occurred a few times. A single base separates this from a much larger clone, so it may be a read error. The J gene is TRBJ2-7, the V gene TRBV2; TRBD2 matches at 11 bases. Trimming at V came to 7 bases and at J to 7 bases, leaving 12 bases not matched to a gene. The CDR3 runs 15 residues. The germline gives CDR1 SNHLY, CDR2 FYNNEI. CDR3 residues: CASIPPGLAAGEQYF. CDR3 DNA sequence: TGTGCCAGCATTCCACCGGGACTAGCGGCAGGTGAGCAGTACTTC. Combining the CDR3 with reference TRBV2 and TRBJ2-7 gives the whole variable domain EPEVTQTPSHQVTQMGQEVILRCVPISNHLYFYWYRQILGQKVEFLVSFYNNEISEKSEIFDDQFSVERPDGSNFTLKIRSTKLEDSAMYFCASIPPGLAAGEQYFGPGTRLTVT.

In DNA, the CDR3 is TGTGCCAGCAGCTTAACGGCGGCAGGGTTGAGCAATCAGCCCCAGCATTTT. Its protein is CASSLTAAGLSNQPQHF. The chain links TRBV7-2 to TRBJ1-5, with a tentative D call TRBD1 (5 bases). Germline lookup yields CDR1 SGHTA and CDR2 FQGNSA. There are 17 residues in the CDR3. Trimming removed 2 bases from V and 1 base from J, with 15 bases in between.

This clonotype was recorded many times. The V and J genes are TRBV12-3 or TRBV12-4 and TRBJ1-1, with 7 bases identical to TRBD1. Losses at the gene ends were 5 bases for V and 1 base for J; bases not matched to a gene: 1. CDR3 length: 13 residues. The CDR3 nucleotides are TGTGCCAGCAGTACAGGGGCGAACACTGAAGCTTTCTTT. Protein sequence: CASSTGANTEAFF.

This clonotype was counted many times. This chain uses TRBV7-9 with TRBJ2-2; D remains unclear. The V end lost 3 bases, the J end lost 3 bases, and 8 bases lay between the germline ends. The CDR3 is made up of 14 amino acids. Per the germline V gene, CDR1 is SEHNR and CDR2 is FQNEAQ (reference sequence). The CDR3 bases are TGTGCCAGCAGCTTCGTTCAGTACACCGGGGAGCTGTTTTTT. It specifies CASSFVQYTGELFF.

Many counts were recorded for this clonotype. The chain is built from TRBV9 and TRBJ2-1; possibly TRBD2 for D (6 bases). V was trimmed by 3 bases and J by 4 bases, leaving 11 bases between them. CDR1 is SGDLS, CDR2 YYNGEE, per germline. The length of the CDR3 is 14 residues. The CDR3 loop is CASSGSAGYNEQFF. The CDR3 nucleotides are TGTGCCAGCAGCGGTTCCGCGGGGTACAATGAGCAGTTCTTC.

This clonotype has ten or more counts. The chain employs TRBV7-8 and TRBJ2-7; 10 bases are a match to TRBD2. V dropped 6 bases and J dropped 3; count of bases not matched to a gene: 8. The CDR3 runs 15 residues. Per germline, CDR1 SGHVS and CDR2 FQNEAQ. The CDR3 nucleotides read TGTGCCAGCAGTCCACGGACTAGCGGTGTCTACGAGCAGTACTTC. Residues: CASSPRTSGVYEQYF.

Turning to this clonotype: This sequence may be a read error, since a much larger clone differs from it by one base. The chain recombines TRBV14 with TRBJ2-7; a possible D gene is TRBD2 (6 bases). The germline V gene has CDR1 SGHDN and CDR2 FVKESK. V dropped 2 bases and J dropped 4 bases, with 15 bases sitting between them. This CDR3 comprises 15 residues. CDR3 nucleotides: TGTGCCAGCAGCCAATGCGGGCCGGCGGGGTACGAGCAGTACTTC. Translated, it gives CASSQCGPAGYEQYF.

DNA of the CDR3: TGCAGCGTTGGAATGGACAGGGCCAATCAGCCCCAGCATTTT. Translating it yields CSVGMDRANQPQHF. The V gene is TRBV29-1, the J gene TRBJ1-5; 8 nucleotides line up with TRBD1. Unmatched junction bases numbered 5, after V lost 4 bases and J lost 3 bases. Germline V lookup: CDR1 SQVTM, CDR2 ANQGSEA. The CDR3 is 14 residues long.

This clonotype was observed at least ten times. The V gene is TRBV25-1, the J gene TRBJ2-7; no definite D call. V was cut by 7 bases and J by 7 bases, with 20 bases left in between. Looked up from germline, CDR1 is MGHDK and CDR2 is SYGVNS. There are 14 residues in the CDR3. Here the CDR3 reads CASTTLRPFEEQYF. The CDR3 nucleotides read TGTGCCAGCACCACACTCCGACCCTTCGAGGAGCAGTACTTC.

The sample holds many counts of this clonotype. This chain links TRBV29-1 with TRBJ1-1; D may be TRBD1 (6 bases). The CDR3 runs to 12 residues. CDR1 is SQVTM and CDR2 is ANQGSEA in the germline V gene. The V and J ends lost 5 bases and 4 bases respectively, with 11 bases between them. The CDR3 sequence is CSVHTGTTEAFF. CDR3 DNA: TGCAGCGTTCACACAGGGACCACTGAAGCTTTCTTT.

This clonotype has only one observation. With a much larger clone just one base away, this may be a read error. The chain recombines TRBV19 with TRBJ2-2, with D uncertain. Between the trimmed V and J ends, which lost 1 base and 4 bases, there was a span of 7 bases. The CDR3 is made up of 14 amino acids. CDR1 and CDR2 (germline): LNHDA, SQIVND (reference sequence). This CDR3 is CASSIGIITGELFF. The CDR3 DNA reads as TGTGCCAGTAGTATAGGGATAATCACCGGGGAGCTGTTTTTT.

This clonotype has a count of ten or more. The chain joins TRBV7-2 to TRBJ2-7; 9 bases are shared with TRBD2. This CDR3 spans 15 amino acids. Per germline, CDR1 SGHTA and CDR2 FQGNSA. Losses at the gene ends were 5 bases for V and 0 bases for J; bases not matched to a gene: 5. The CDR3 here is CASSNSGLASYEQYF. The CDR3 DNA reads TGTGCCAGCAGCAATTCGGGACTAGCCTCCTACGAGCAGTACTTC.

This clonotype was found many times. J is TRBJ2-5 and V is TRBV5-8; tentatively, D is TRBD2 (5 bases). With 7 bases removed from V and 9 bases from J, the gap between germline ends came to 10 bases. Germline V gene sequence: CDR1 SGHTS, CDR2 YDEGEE. This CDR3 comprises 10 residues. CDR3 DNA sequence: TGTGCCAGCTCCTGGGGAGCCCAGTACTTC. Translated: CASSWGAQYF.

In this sample, this clonotype turned up many times. The chain carries TRBV13 and TRBJ1-3; D ambiguous. This CDR3 is built from 15 residues. Trimming removed 4 bases from V and 3 bases from J, with 13 bases in between. CDR1 and CDR2 (germline): PRHDT, FYEKMQ (reference sequence). The CDR3 sequence: CASSSSGMSGNTIYF. CDR3 coding DNA: TGTGCCAGCAGCTCATCAGGAATGAGTGGAAACACCATATATTTT.

This clonotype came up many times. The chain couples TRBV5-6 to TRBJ1-1; TRBD1 might be the D (6 bases). The CDR3 is 11 amino acids. Germline CDR1 SGHDT, CDR2 YYEEEE. V lost 2 bases and J lost 7, with 6 bases in between. DNA for the CDR3: TGTGCCAGCAGCTTCAGGGGTGAAGCTTTCTTT. It encodes CASSFRGEAFF. Drawing the rest from reference TRBV5-6 and TRBJ1-1, the complete variable domain is DAGVTQSPTHLIKTRGQQVTLRCSPKSGHDTVSWYQQALGQGPQFIFQYYEEEERQRGNFPDRFSGHQFPNYSSELNVNALLLGDSALYLCASSFRGEAFFGQGTRLTVV.